Below are 13 T cell receptor beta chains sequenced from a single sample in a study of CD8+CD57+ T cells in acquired aplastic anemia. It was genomic DNA that served as the template for profiling TCR beta VDJ and CDR3. From the reads, TCRdb called clonotypes with MiXCR, one entry per CDR3 protein. The data contain approximately 170,000 distinct CDR3 sequences, about half of them singletons. For sequencing, patients were chosen who had shown expansion of CD8+CD57+ cells by flow cytometry. Sequenced sample: sorted CD4+, CD8+, or CD8+CD57+ T cells (not recorded which) from PBMCs. The receptors originated from a human donor with aplastic anemia.

About this clonotype itself: A read error is likely, as this CDR3 ends without the conserved phenylalanine or tryptophan. The DNA is omitted, as the CDR3 cannot be located on it reliably, and the CDR3 follows TCRdb's listing. The J gene is TRBJ2-6, the V gene TRBV7-2. The CDR3 has 8 residues if both end residues are counted. Germline-derived CDR1 and CDR2 are SGHTA and FQGNSA. This chain's CDR3 is CASSLLPS.

CDR3 bases: TGTGCCAGCCGGAAACAGGGGGCGGTTTACGAGCAGTACTTC. Protein: CASRKQGAVYEQYF. The J gene is TRBJ2-7, the V gene TRBV2; 9 positions match TRBD1. This CDR3 is 14 amino acids long. J was trimmed by 4 bases and V by 8 bases; bases with no gene match: 9. Germline V lookup: CDR1 SNHLY, CDR2 FYNNEI.

In its sample, this clonotype was seen a few times. The chain carries TRBV9 and TRBJ2-1; 9 bases match TRBD2. CDR1 is SGDLS, CDR2 YYNGEE, per germline. Unmatched junction bases numbered 2, after V lost 0 bases and J lost 4 bases. The CDR3 extends over 15 amino acids. The CDR3 DNA reads as TGTGCCAGCAGCGTAGGCAGCGGGGGGTACAATGAGCAGTTCTTC. This encodes CASSVGSGGYNEQFF.

Ten or more counts support this clonotype. The rearrangement links TRBV10-1 to TRBJ2-7; TRBD2 agrees at 9 bases. Germline trimming cut 0 bases from V and 2 bases from J; bases unmatched to any gene: 11. There are 18 residues in the CDR3. Germline V gives CDR1 WNHNN, CDR2 SYGVQD (reference sequence). Written as DNA, the CDR3 is TGCGCCAGCAGTGAGTCTGTTCGGTGGCTAGCGGGAACCTACGAGCAGTACGTC. Protein sequence: CASSESVRWLAGTYEQYV.

This clonotype was seen only a few times. This chain joins TRBV15 and TRBJ2-7; D unclear. The CDR3 totals 13 residues. Germline V gene data show CDR1 as LNHNV and CDR2 as YYDKDF (reference sequence). Trimming cost V 1 base and J 0 bases, with 4 bases left between them. The CDR3 loop reads CATSRASSYEQYF. For the CDR3, the DNA is TGTGCCACCAGCAGAGCTAGCTCCTACGAGCAGTACTTC.

To note about this clonotype: A read error may produce the germline difference seen at one junction end. J is TRBJ2-3 and V is TRBV6-4; D possibly corresponds to TRBD1 (6 bases). This CDR3 region has 21 residues. The germline gives CDR1 MRHNA, CDR2 SNTAGT. The CDR3 DNA reads as TGTGCCAGCAGCGACTCACCAGGGGACATCCCAAAGGAATCTAGCACAGATACGCAGTATTTT. Protein: CASSDSPGDIPKESSTDTQYF.

DNA of the CDR3: TGTGCCACCGGCGATGGGGATGTTGGATCCTACAATGAGCAGTTCTTC. Its protein product is CATGDGDVGSYNEQFF. The chain links TRBV24-1 to TRBJ2-1, with no clear D. Per germline, CDR1 KGHDR and CDR2 SFDVKD. The V gene lost 9 bases and the J gene lost 1 base, with 18 bases spanning the gap. The CDR3 length is 16 residues.

This clonotype has a single count. This rearrangement joins TRBV15 to TRBJ2-7, with D hard to call. V lost 4 bases, J lost 3 bases, and 10 bases lay in between. The CDR3 sequence is 13 residues long. Germline loops: CDR1 LNHNV, CDR2 YYDKDF (reference sequence). The CDR3 bases are TGTGCCACCAGCACTTACCGAGGCTACGAGCAGTACGTC. Its protein is CATSTYRGYEQYV.

The rearrangement links TRBV5-4 to TRBJ2-3, with 11 bases fitting TRBD2. Germline loops: CDR1 SGHNT, CDR2 YYREEE (reference sequence). V was pared by 2 bases and J by 2 bases, with 4 bases of the junction left unmatched. This CDR3 region has 16 residues. The CDR3 nucleotides read TGTGCCAGCAGCTTAGTACTAGCGGGGGTCACAGATACGCAGTATTTT. Amino acid sequence: CASSLVLAGVTDTQYF.

This clonotype occurred once. V gene TRBV29-1 combines with J gene TRBJ1-2; no reliable D call. V was cut by 3 bases and J by 5 bases, with 16 bases left in between. Germline CDR1 SQVTM, CDR2 ANQGSEA. This CDR3 is 14 amino acids long. The CDR3 DNA is TGCAGCGTTGATCTAGGCCCGGGTGCTTATGGCTACACCTTC. Amino acid sequence: CSVDLGPGAYGYTF.

This clonotype appeared many times. The chain combines TRBV20-1 with TRBJ2-5; possible D gene TRBD1, 5 bases. V lost 1 base and J 2 bases, leaving 14 bases between the germline ends. The CDR3 extends over 15 amino acids. Germline V gene data show CDR1 as DFQATT and CDR2 as SNEGSKA (reference sequence). In DNA form, the CDR3 reads TGCAGTGCTAGAGGGGGCAGGTGGGGTCAAGAGACCCAGTACTTC. Amino acid sequence: CSARGGRWGQETQYF.

The chain combines TRBV7-9 with TRBJ2-1; no clear D. This CDR3 is built from 11 residues. V was clipped by 8 bases and J by 8 bases, with 10 bases between them. Germline V gene lookup returns CDR1 SEHNR and CDR2 FQNEAQ (reference sequence). The CDR3 DNA sequence: TGTGCCAGCCAAGCCCCGGATGAGCAGTTCTTC. Residues: CASQAPDEQFF.

The rearrangement links TRBV20-1 to TRBJ2-7; D uncertain. Germline V gives CDR1 DFQATT, CDR2 SNEGSKA (reference sequence). Trimming removed 6 bases at V and 6 bases at J, with 15 bases between. This CDR3 is built from 12 residues. In DNA form, the CDR3 reads TGCAGTGCCCTTGGAGATGCAGGCGAGCAGTACGTC. Translated, it gives CSALGDAGEQYV.